What follows are 23 T cell receptor beta chains derived from one specimen sequenced in a study of molecular identifiers for immune sequencing clone quantification. From the PCR reads, TCRdb called clonotypes with MiXCR, one entry per CDR3 protein. The table lists more than 250,000 distinct CDR3 sequences, around a fifth of them singletons, with 0.75% to 0.85% in the top ten. Sequencing used naive CD8+ T cells from blood, with Jurkat cell RNA spiked in. Subset meaning: FACS-sorted CD8+CD4-CCR7+CD45RA+ naive T cells. The receptors were sampled from a human donor in good health. Some libraries in this study had Jurkat cell RNA spiked in.

The sample holds many counts of this clonotype. V and J are TRBV28 and TRBJ2-7, with D possibly being TRBD1 or TRBD2 (5 bases each). Germline CDR1 is MDHEN and CDR2 is SYDVKM. The CDR3 extends over 13 amino acids. V was clipped by 8 bases and J by 7 bases, with 18 bases between them. The CDR3 here is CASCLPGSPEQYF. CDR3 DNA sequence: TGTGCCAGCTGTCTCCCAGGGAGCCCAGAGCAGTACTTC.

Many counts were recorded for this clonotype. The gene calls are TRBV27 and TRBJ1-1, with 7 bases identical to TRBD1. CDR1 and CDR2 from the germline V gene are MNHEY and SMNVEV (reference sequence). V lost 3 bases to trimming and J lost 5 bases; unmatched junction nucleotides: 12. The CDR3 sequence is 16 residues long. The chain's CDR3 is CASSFGDREVETEAFF. The CDR3 bases are TGTGCCAGCAGTTTTGGCGACAGGGAAGTTGAGACTGAAGCTTTCTTT.

The rearrangement uses TRBV6-1 and TRBJ2-2; D could derive from TRBD1 or TRBD2 (6 bases each). Deletions cut 11 bases from V and 0 bases from J, with 13 bases between. The CDR3 extends over 14 amino acids. Germline CDR1 MNHNS, CDR2 SASEGT. CDR3 in DNA: TGTGCCTCGGGGGCCAGCCCGAACACCGGGGAGCTGTTTTTT. Encoded protein: CASGASPNTGELFF.

V is TRBV30 and J is TRBJ2-7, with D maybe TRBD1 (6 bases). V gave up 2 bases and J gave up 5 bases, with 19 bases separating them. From germline, CDR1 is GTSNPN and CDR2 SVGIG (reference sequence). The CDR3 sequence is 15 residues long. The CDR3 sequence: CAWSKRGRGVNEQYF. The DNA for the CDR3 is TGTGCCTGGAGTAAGCGAGGCAGGGGCGTTAACGAGCAGTACTTC.

As to this clonotype: This may stem from a read error, because a much larger clone lies one nucleotide away. V is TRBV4-3 and J is TRBJ2-1; TRBD1 might be the D (6 bases). Per germline, CDR1 LGHNA and CDR2 YSLEER. The length of the CDR3 is 16 residues. CDR3 DNA: TGCGCCAGCAGCCAAGATCAGGGGAGCTCCTGCAATGAGCAGTTCTTC. Residues: CASSQDQGSSCNEQFF.

This clonotype was counted many times. The chain uses TRBV25-1 and TRBJ2-3; D is unresolved. This CDR3 comprises 14 residues. V dropped 3 bases and J dropped 2 bases, with 9 bases sitting between them. Germline-derived CDR1 and CDR2 are MGHDK and SYGVNS. Written as DNA, the CDR3 is TGTGCCAGCAGTGAGTCAGGATACACAGATACGCAGTATTTT. Protein sequence: CASSESGYTDTQYF.

The CDR3 DNA reads TGTGCCAGCAATATGTGGGACAGTAAATACAATGAGCAGTTCTTC. Translated: CASNMWDSKYNEQFF. This chain joins TRBV6-1 and TRBJ2-1; 7 bases map to TRBD1. J was trimmed by 4 bases and V by 7 bases; bases with no gene match: 10. The CDR3 contains 15 residues. CDR1 is MNHNS and CDR2 is SASEGT in the germline V gene.

The gene calls are TRBV27 and TRBJ2-7; the D gene could be TRBD1 or TRBD2 (5 bases each). V dropped 0 bases and J dropped 2 bases, with 11 bases sitting between them. Germline loops: CDR1 MNHEY, CDR2 SMNVEV (reference sequence). The CDR3 runs 15 residues. CDR3 loop: CASSLSAGAAYEQYF. Written as DNA, the CDR3 is TGTGCCAGCAGTTTATCCGCCGGGGCCGCCTACGAGCAGTACTTC.

Notes on this clonotype: A read error may produce the germline difference seen at one junction end. This rearrangement joins TRBV12-3 or TRBV12-4 to TRBJ1-1; perhaps TRBD1 as D (5 bases). The CDR3 is 15 residues long. Written as DNA, the CDR3 is TGTGCCAGCAGTACTAGGACACAAATGGACACTGAGGCTTTCTTT. This translates into CASSTRTQMDTEAFF.

For this clonotype: A much more abundant neighbour one base away suggests this may be a read error. J is TRBJ2-7 and V is TRBV7-2; 8 bases agree with TRBD2. V lost 4 bases to trimming and J lost 4 bases; unmatched junction nucleotides: 6. This CDR3 contains 14 residues. Germline values: CDR1 SGHTA, CDR2 FQGNSA. The CDR3 sequence is CTSSSFPGGYEQYF. The CDR3 DNA reads TGTACCAGCAGCTCCTTCCCGGGGGGGTACGAGCAGTACTTC.

The table lists this clonotype with many counts. The gene calls are TRBV2 and TRBJ1-1, with D perhaps matching TRBD1 (6 bases). Germline V gene lookup returns CDR1 SNHLY and CDR2 FYNNEI. The CDR3 is made up of 14 amino acids. V lost 7 bases, J lost 5 bases, and 17 bases lay in between. The DNA for the CDR3 is TGTGCCAGCAATAAACAGGGCTTTGTGACTGAAGCTTTCTTT. Its protein is CASNKQGFVTEAFF.

A few counts support this clonotype. This CDR3 reads CASSQADSGNTIYF. The DNA for the CDR3 is TGTGCCAGCAGCCAAGCGGACTCTGGAAACACCATATATTTT. V is TRBV3-1 and J is TRBJ1-3, with D unclear. The V gene lost 1 base and the J gene lost 0 bases, with 4 bases spanning the gap. CDR3 length: 14 amino acids. Germline CDR1 and CDR2: LGHDT and YNNKEL (reference sequence).

This clonotype was counted at least ten times. The genes are TRBV14 and TRBJ2-3; D is possibly TRBD1 or TRBD2 (5 bases each). V dropped 3 bases and J dropped 2 bases, with 21 bases sitting between them. Per germline, CDR1 SGHDN and CDR2 FVKESK. The CDR3 runs to 18 residues. DNA for the CDR3: TGTGCCAGCAGCCAGCTCTTTGGTCGGGACGGATTCACAGATACGCAGTATTTT. It is translated as CASSQLFGRDGFTDTQYF.

As for this clonotype: At one boundary the junction diverges from the germline segment, which might be a read error. The chain couples TRBV19 to TRBJ1-5; D gene ambiguous. The CDR3 runs to 17 residues. Germline CDR1 is LNHDA and CDR2 is SQIVND (reference sequence). CDR3 amino acids: CASSIAGGYMSNQLQHF. CDR3 nucleotide sequence: TGTGCCAGTAGTATAGCCGGCGGTTACATGAGCAATCAGCTCCAGCATTTT.

As to this clonotype: One junction end does not reproduce the germline sequence, and a read error may be involved. The chain has TRBV24-1 and TRBJ2-3; the D is unclear. This CDR3 is built from 14 residues. Germline V gene sequence: CDR1 KGHDR, CDR2 SFDVKD. CDR3 loop: CATSDSRWANTRYF. The CDR3 nucleotides are TGTGCCACCAGTGATTCCCGCTGGGCCAATACGCGGTATTTT.

This clonotype was observed many times. CDR3: CAWSVGQAEAFF. The CDR3 DNA is TGTGCCTGGAGTGTAGGGCAGGCTGAAGCTTTCTTT. J is TRBJ1-1 and V is TRBV30; D remains unclear. This CDR3 has 12 amino acids. V gave up 0 bases and J gave up 6 bases, with 8 bases separating them. Germline CDR1 is GTSNPN and CDR2 is SVGIG (reference sequence).

With regard to this clonotype: This could be a read error, since a much larger clone is one nucleotide away. The chain joins TRBV29-1 to TRBJ2-4; TRBD1 is a possible D gene (6 bases). The germline V and J ends were trimmed by 5 bases and 14 bases, with 16 bases remaining between them. The CDR3 totals 11 residues. CDR1 is SQVTM, CDR2 ANQGSEA, per germline. The CDR3 loop reads CSVKKGDLEYF. In DNA form, the CDR3 reads TGCAGCGTTAAGAAGGGGGACCTGGAGTACTTC.

This clonotype was detected ten times or more. The DNA of the CDR3 is TGTGCCAGCAGCCAAGAAGAGAAATTGAACACTGAAGCTTTCTTT. Amino acid sequence: CASSQEEKLNTEAFF. This rearrangement joins TRBV3-1 to TRBJ1-1; D gene unclear. There are 15 residues in the CDR3. V was clipped by 0 bases and J by 0 bases, with 8 bases between them. Germline V CDR1 and CDR2: LGHDT, YNNKEL (reference sequence).

This clonotype was picked up many times. This chain links TRBV6-2 or TRBV6-3 with TRBJ2-2; a possible D gene is TRBD1 (6 bases). The length of the CDR3 is 16 residues. Germline V gene lookup returns CDR1 MNHEY and CDR2 SVGEGT. V was pared by 5 bases and J by 2 bases, with 15 bases between. In nucleotides, the CDR3 is TGTGCCAGCAGTCCCGACAGGATGCGTAACACCGGGGAGCTGTTTTTT. Its translation: CASSPDRMRNTGELFF.

This clonotype occurred a few times. The chain joins TRBV11-2 to TRBJ2-3; the D is unclear. This CDR3 contains 11 residues. The V and J ends lost 7 bases and 3 bases respectively, with 5 bases between them. CDR1 SGHAT and CDR2 FQNNGV come from the germline V gene. The CDR3 DNA follows: TGTGCCAGCAAGAAAACAGATACGCAGTATTTT. Translating it yields CASKKTDTQYF. Variable domain in full (rest from reference TRBV11-2 and TRBJ2-3): EAGVAQSPRYKIIEKRQSVAFWCNPISGHATLYWYQQILGQGPKLLIQFQNNGVVDDSQLPKDRFSAERLKGVDSTLKIQPAKLEDSAVYLCASKKTDTQYFGPGTRLTVL.

This clonotype appeared many times. The junction does not match germline at one end; this may be a read error. The V gene is TRBV4-3, the J gene TRBJ1-6; D is undetermined. The CDR3 has 16 amino acids. From germline, CDR1 is LGHNA and CDR2 YSLEER. As DNA, the CDR3 is TGCGCCAGCAGCAAAGAGATGAACTCCTATAATTCACCCCTCCACTTT. It is translated as CASSKEMNSYNSPLHF.

This clonotype was recorded many times. This chain connects TRBV24-1 to TRBJ2-2; TRBD2 might be the D (6 bases). V shed 6 bases and J shed 3 bases, with 10 bases lying between them. Germline assignment: CDR1 KGHDR and CDR2 SFDVKD. This CDR3 comprises 14 residues. The CDR3 coding sequence is TGTGCCACCAGTCCCGGGACTTACACCGGGGAGCTGTTTTTT. This codes for CATSPGTYTGELFF.

The J gene is TRBJ2-3, the V gene TRBV2; TRBD2 agrees at 8 bases. Germline assignment: CDR1 SNHLY and CDR2 FYNNEI. This CDR3 has 16 amino acids. The V gene end was trimmed by 4 bases and the J gene end by 4 bases; junction bases not matched to a gene: 10. CDR3 sequence reads: CASSASGGGQPDTQYF. The CDR3 nucleotides are TGTGCCAGCAGTGCTTCTGGCGGGGGGCAACCAGATACGCAGTATTTT.